These 10 T cell receptor beta chains were sequenced from one sample in a study of long-term antiretroviral therapy in people with HIV. Version v3.0 of the immunoSEQ assay ran at survey level. Sequenced by immunoSEQ multiplex PCR; TCRdb stores in-frame clones only, minus some. The sample has around 30,000 clones; roughly 84% are singletons. Sequences were derived from unsorted PBMCs, sampled 0.4 years after starting antiretroviral therapy. The receptors derive from a man between 18 and 35 years old with HIV.

This chain joins TRBV7-9 and TRBJ2-4, with D tentatively TRBD1 (5 bases). Germline assignment: CDR1 SEHNR and CDR2 FQNEAQ (reference sequence). V lost 5 bases and J 3 bases, leaving 14 bases between the germline ends. The CDR3 totals 15 residues. The DNA for the CDR3 is TGTGCCAGCAGCCCAGGGAAGATAGTCAAAAACATTCAGTACTTC. Protein: CASSPGKIVKNIQYF. Together with reference TRBV7-9 and TRBJ2-4, the CDR3 gives the full variable domain: DTGVSQNPRHKITKRGQNVTFRCDPISEHNRLYWYRQTLGQGPEFLTYFQNEAQLEKSRLLSDRFSAERPKGSFSTLEIQRTEQGDSAMYLCASSPGKIVKNIQYFGAGTRLSVL.

This rearrangement joins TRBV5-1 to TRBJ2-2; 7 nucleotides agree with TRBD2. This CDR3 is built from 14 residues. The J segment lost 4 bases and the V segment lost 4 bases, leaving 4 bases of the junction unmatched. Looked up from germline, CDR1 is SGHRS and CDR2 is YFSETQ. CDR3 DNA: TGCGCCAGCAGCATTGAGCGGGGCACCGGGGAGCTGTTTTTT. Its translation: CASSIERGTGELFF.

The gene calls are TRBV9 and TRBJ2-7; 9 nucleotides agree with TRBD1. V lost 4 bases to trimming and J lost 7 bases; unmatched junction nucleotides: 9. The CDR3 is 14 residues long. CDR1 is SGDLS and CDR2 is YYNGEE in the germline V gene. Here the CDR3 reads CASSPTQGAGEQYF. CDR3 nucleotide sequence: TGTGCCAGCAGCCCTACACAGGGGGCGGGGGAGCAGTACTTC.

The chain uses TRBV9 and TRBJ1-1, with D hard to call. V was trimmed by 0 bases and J by 1 base, leaving 7 bases between them. The CDR3 loop spans 14 amino acids. From germline, CDR1 is SGDLS and CDR2 YYNGEE. The CDR3, as DNA: TGTGCCAGCAGCGTAGGTCGGGGGAACACTGAAGCTTTCTTT. Protein product: CASSVGRGNTEAFF. Full variable domain (rest looked up from reference TRBV9 and TRBJ1-1): DSGVTQTPKHLITATGQRVTLRCSPRSGDLSVYWYQQSLDQGLQFLIQYYNGEERAKGNILERFSAQQFPDLHSELNLSSLELGDSALYFCASSVGRGNTEAFFGQGTRLTVV.

The chain is built from TRBV18 and TRBJ1-1, with 9 bases lining up with TRBD1. Germline V gene lookup returns CDR1 KGHSH and CDR2 LQKENI. This CDR3 comprises 15 residues. V was clipped by 6 bases and J by 3 bases; unmatched bases: 8. DNA of the CDR3: TGTGCCAGCTCGCCCGAGCGGACAGGGGACACTGAAGCTTTCTTT. Its translation: CASSPERTGDTEAFF.

The CDR3 loop reads CAISESQPGAGELFF. The CDR3 DNA is TGTGCCATCAGTGAGAGCCAACCGGGTGCCGGGGAGCTGTTTTTT. The chain is built from TRBV10-3 and TRBJ2-2; D gene ambiguous. V lost 2 bases and J lost 6, with 13 bases in between. Looked up from germline, CDR1 is ENHRY and CDR2 is SYGVKD. This CDR3 spans 15 amino acids.

This sequence joins TRBV27 and TRBJ2-3, with D perhaps being TRBD1 or TRBD2 (5 bases each). In germline, CDR1 is MNHEY, CDR2 SMNVEV (reference sequence). The CDR3 consists of 15 residues. V was trimmed by 7 bases and J by 2 bases, leaving 16 bases between them. CDR3 residues: CASISSGTATDTQYF. The CDR3 DNA is TGTGCCAGCATTTCGTCCGGGACGGCCACAGATACGCAGTATTTT.

In regard to this clone: The limits of the CDR3 on the DNA are not certain, so only TCRdb's listed CDR3 is given. This chain uses TRBV2 with TRBJ1-3. Germline values: CDR1 SNHLY, CDR2 FYNNEI. The length of the CDR3 is 12 amino acids, counting both ends. CDR3 loop: CASILEADTIYF.

J is TRBJ2-7 and V is TRBV14, with D possibly being TRBD2 (6 bases). Trimming pared 4 bases from V and 9 bases from J, leaving 10 bases between. The CDR3 spans 11 residues. Germline lookup yields CDR1 SGHDN and CDR2 FVKESK. CDR3 protein: CASSPGLLQYF. The CDR3, as DNA: TGTGCCAGCAGCCCGGGACTCCTGCAGTACTTC. Full variable domain (remainder filled in from reference TRBV14 and TRBJ2-7): EAGVTQFPSHSVIEKGQTVTLRCDPISGHDNLYWYRRVMGKEIKFLLHFVKESKQDESGMPNNRFLAERTGGTYSTLKVQPAELEDSGVYFCASSPGLLQYFGPGTRLTVT.

This rearrangement joins TRBV13 to TRBJ2-1; D gene uncertain. Germline CDR1 is PRHDT and CDR2 is FYEKMQ (reference sequence). There are 12 residues in the CDR3. V lost 8 bases and J 6 bases, leaving 11 bases between the germline ends. The CDR3 DNA follows: TGTGCCAGCTCCGAGCCGGGCAATGAGCAGTTCTTC. It codes for CASSEPGNEQFF.